Given below is one T cell receptor beta chain in context. Its antigen is as yet unknown. The sample is drawn from a study of cytomegalovirus exposure and HLA in healthy donors. Study-wide results and limits: Certain indistinguishable V segments, among them TRBV6-2 and TRBV6-3, were excluded.

Germline V gene lookup returns CDR1 SGHVS and CDR2 FQNEAQ. V was trimmed by 5 bases and J by 5 bases, leaving 21 bases between them. The CDR3 has 17 residues. 60 Vbeta and 13 Jbeta primers were used in PCR. The assay was immunoSEQ multiplex PCR, and TCRdb's table has in-frame clones only and misses some. The table shows 100,000 to 150,000 clones, with roughly 86% occurring only once. Material for sequencing was PBMCs. The sequence was obtained from a young man in good health and CMV-seronegative. The chain joins TRBV7-8 to TRBJ1-4, with a weak D call TRBD1 (6 bases). CDR3 DNA sequence: TGTGCCAGCAGCCATAGCGGGACAAAAAAGGGGAATGAAAAACTGTTTTTT. This encodes CASSHSGTKKGNEKLFF.